Reported below is one TCR beta chain. Its antigen remains unidentified. This sample was included in a study of T cells after yellow fever vaccination. The overall study: Any fraction with a low cell number was prepared using SMART-Seq v4 Ultra Low Input.

Study-level results: The study found a weaker secondary response that peaked faster, day 5 versus 15.

TCRdb re-called the 5' RACE reads with MiXCR, one entry per CDR3 protein. The table lists some 560,000 distinct CDR3 sequences, 17% of them singletons. Per the germline V gene, CDR1 is SGHRS and CDR2 is YFSETQ. Trimming took off 0 bases at V and 8 bases at J, with 11 bases between the two ends. The CDR3 spans 14 residues. The V gene is TRBV5-1, the J gene TRBJ1-4, with TRBD1 as a possible D gene (6 bases). The clonotype originates from a young man who received the YFV17D yellow fever vaccine. Sequenced material: PBMCs, taken less than 6 days after the first yellow fever vaccination. The CDR3 loop is CASSLGLGGEKLFF. Written as DNA, the CDR3 is TGCGCCAGCAGCTTGGGACTGGGGGGCGAAAAACTGTTTTTT.